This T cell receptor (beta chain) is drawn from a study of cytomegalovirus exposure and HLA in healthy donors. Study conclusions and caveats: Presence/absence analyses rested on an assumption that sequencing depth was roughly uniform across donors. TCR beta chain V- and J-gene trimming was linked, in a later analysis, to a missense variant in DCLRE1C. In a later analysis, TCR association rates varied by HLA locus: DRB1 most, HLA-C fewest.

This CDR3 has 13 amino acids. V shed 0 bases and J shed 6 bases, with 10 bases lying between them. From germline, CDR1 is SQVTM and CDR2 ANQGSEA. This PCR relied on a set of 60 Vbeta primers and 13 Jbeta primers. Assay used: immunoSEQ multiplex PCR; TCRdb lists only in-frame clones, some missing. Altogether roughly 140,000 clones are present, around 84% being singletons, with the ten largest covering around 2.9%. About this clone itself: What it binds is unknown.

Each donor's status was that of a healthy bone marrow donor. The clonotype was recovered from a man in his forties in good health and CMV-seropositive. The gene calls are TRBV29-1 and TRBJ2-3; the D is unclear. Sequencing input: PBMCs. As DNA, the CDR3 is TGCAGCGTTGAAGACCCTAGGAGCGATACGCAGTATTTT. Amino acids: CSVEDPRSDTQYF.